Sequencing of this T cell receptor beta chain was carried out in a study of blood T cell repertoires in COVID-19. About the study: The cDNA or gDNA used as material had been derived from T cells, B-cell-depleted T cells, or PBMCs.

Here immunoSEQ multiplex PCR was the method, and the copy in TCRdb shows in-frame clones only, minus some. The sample shows about 150,000 clones, around 80% of them seen only once. The J segment lost 7 bases and the V segment lost 3 bases, leaving 14 bases of the junction unmatched. The V gene's germline CDR1 is SEHNR and CDR2 FQNEAQ (reference sequence). The length of the CDR3 is 18 residues. The sequenced sample was peripheral blood. The chain couples TRBV7-9 to TRBJ2-3; TRBD2 matches 12 bases. The sequence was obtained from a human donor with acute or convalescent COVID-19. The donor label of this sample is uncertain. DNA of the CDR3: TGTGCCAGCAGCTTCGGACTAGCGGGGTCAGACCCACAAAATACGCAGTATTTT. Amino acid sequence: CASSFGLAGSDPQNTQYF.